The 8 T cell receptor beta chains below come from one sample, sequenced in a study of T cells in Graves' hyperthyroidism and ophthalmopathy. Researchers took RNA transcripts and amplified the TCR beta CDR3 regions from them. HTBI primers were the set used in a first-round RT-PCR of the TCR CDR3. TCRdb used MiXCR to reprocess the multiplex PCR reads, holding one entry per CDR3 protein. Counted here are about 480,000 distinct CDR3 sequences, about an eighth occurring once; the ten biggest clones make up less than 20%. The sequenced sample was blood. The source of these receptors is a woman younger than 30 with Graves' hyperthyroidism.

This clonotype was recorded at least ten times. J is TRBJ1-2 and V is TRBV14; no clear D. The germline V and J ends were trimmed by 2 bases and 0 bases, with 13 bases remaining between them. CDR1 and CDR2 from the germline V gene are SGHDN and FVKESK. The CDR3 length is 16 residues. This CDR3 is CASSQPGYGPNYGYTF. Written as DNA, the CDR3 is TGTGCCAGCAGCCAACCAGGATACGGGCCTAACTATGGCTACACCTTC.

This clonotype was recorded many times. This chain connects TRBV12-3 or TRBV12-4 to TRBJ1-4; TRBD1 might be the D (6 bases). The V end lost 8 bases, the J end lost 4 bases, and 14 bases lay between the germline ends. This CDR3 comprises 14 residues. CDR3 DNA: TGTGCCAGCGCTATGGGGGCGGTTAATGAAAAACTGTTTTTT. Protein: CASAMGAVNEKLFF.

The chain links TRBV6-2 or TRBV6-3 to TRBJ1-2; D uncertain. Germline CDR1 is MNHEY and CDR2 is SVGEGT. Trimming shortened V by 0 bases and J by 6 bases, and 8 bases separated the two germline ends. The CDR3 loop spans 13 amino acids. The CDR3 nucleotides are TGTGCCAGCAGTTACTCACTGACGCATGGCTACACCTTC. The encoded protein is CASSYSLTHGYTF.

This clonotype has a count of ten or more. The rearrangement links TRBV28 to TRBJ2-1; TRBD2 matches at 9 bases. This CDR3 is built from 16 residues. CDR1 is MDHEN, CDR2 SYDVKM, per germline. V was clipped by 4 bases and J by 4 bases; unmatched bases: 8. CDR3 in amino acids: CASSWNSGRRYNEQFF. The DNA of the CDR3 is TGTGCCAGCAGTTGGAATAGCGGGAGAAGGTACAATGAGCAGTTCTTC.

This clonotype was detected ten times or more. As DNA, the CDR3 is TGCGCCAGCAGCTTGGATACAGGGATGAACACTGAAGCTTTCTTT. Protein: CASSLDTGMNTEAFF. This sequence joins TRBV5-1 and TRBJ1-1; a weak D match, TRBD1 (6 bases). The CDR3 extends over 15 amino acids. Looked up from germline, CDR1 is SGHRS and CDR2 is YFSETQ. The V end lost 0 bases, the J end lost 0 bases, and 9 bases lay between the germline ends.

This clonotype was counted a few times. This rearrangement joins TRBV30 to TRBJ2-1; D call uncertain. The CDR3 contains 12 residues. Trimming took off 8 bases at V and 1 base at J, with 9 bases between the two ends. Per germline, CDR1 GTSNPN and CDR2 SVGIG (reference sequence). DNA of the CDR3: TGTGCCGTGAGTGGTTCCTACAATGAGCAGTTCTTC. It codes for CAVSGSYNEQFF.

Here the CDR3 reads CASSYRGNQETQYF. CDR3 coding DNA: TGTGCCAGCAGTTACCGCGGGAACCAAGAGACCCAGTACTTC. V and J are TRBV6-6 and TRBJ2-5; TRBD2 is a possible D gene (6 bases). Deletions cut 2 bases from V and 0 bases from J, with 7 bases between. The CDR3 contains 14 residues. Looked up from germline, CDR1 is MNHNY and CDR2 is SVGAGI (reference sequence).

This clonotype was counted at least ten times. The V and J genes are TRBV18 and TRBJ1-5, with 12 bases matching TRBD1. CDR1 is KGHSH, CDR2 LQKENI, per germline. There are 17 residues in the CDR3. The V gene end was trimmed by 3 bases and the J gene end by 6 bases; junction bases not matched to a gene: 9. The CDR3 protein is CASSPQPGTGGLQPQHF. The CDR3 region has the DNA TGTGCCAGCTCACCCCAACCAGGGACAGGGGGCCTTCAGCCCCAGCATTTT.